Listed below are T cell receptor beta chains from one sample, sequenced in a study of T-cell reconstitution after alpha-beta-depleted transplantation in children. TCRdb reprocessed the PCR reads via MiXCR and lists one record per CDR3 protein. The sample records more than 120,000 distinct CDR3 sequences, about 8.8% being singletons. This material consisted of PBMCs, mostly from graft donor cells, taken 180 days after TCRalphabeta/CD19-depleted stem cell transplant. These receptors originate from a female patient aged 2-9 years who had a stem cell transplant for congenital amegakaryocytic thrombocytopenia, so the T cells may come from the graft donor. The CDR3 runs from the conserved cysteine through the conserved F or W. The D gene is left open where the match is weak. Expanded clones get a size class; other rows say once, few or many, or leave the size out.

j_call: TRBJ1-6; v_call: TRBV28; clone_size: many; d_call: NA; cdr3_aa: CASSLSILFNSPLHF; cdr3_nt: TGTGCCAGCAGTTTAAGCATTCTCTTTAATTCACCCCTCCACTTT
j_call: TRBJ2-1; v_call: TRBV3-1; clone_size: many; d_call: NA; cdr3_aa: CASSQEFQGAYNEQFF; cdr3_nt: TGTGCCAGCAGCCAAGAATTTCAGGGAGCCTACAATGAGCAGTTCTTC
j_call: TRBJ2-7; v_call: TRBV5-5; clone_size: many; d_call: NA; cdr3_aa: CASKPGLTLDEQYF; cdr3_nt: TGTGCCAGCAAACCGGGACTCACCCTTGACGAGCAGTACTTC
j_call: TRBJ1-5; v_call: TRBV19; clone_size: NA; d_call: NA; cdr3_aa: CASKGHGVPRQPQHF; cdr3_nt: TGTGCCAGTAAAGGTCACGGGGTACCAAGGCAGCCCCAGCATTTT
j_call: TRBJ2-7; v_call: TRBV20-1; clone_size: many; d_call: TRBD1; cdr3_aa: CSAREGQRIGKQYF; cdr3_nt: TGCAGTGCTAGAGAGGGACAGCGGATCGGGAAGCAGTACTTC
j_call: TRBJ2-7; v_call: TRBV28; clone_size: many; d_call: TRBD1; cdr3_aa: CASSFRDREIEQYF; cdr3_nt: TGTGCCAGCAGTTTTAGGGACAGGGAAATAGAGCAGTACTTC
j_call: TRBJ1-4; v_call: TRBV10-3; clone_size: many; d_call: NA; cdr3_aa: CAISEVGGKGEKLFF; cdr3_nt: TGTGCCATCAGTGAAGTCGGAGGGAAAGGGGAAAAACTGTTTTTT
j_call: TRBJ2-2; v_call: TRBV7-9; clone_size: NA; d_call: TRBD1; cdr3_aa: CAGPDRVDTGELFF; cdr3_nt: TGTGCCGGGCCGGACAGGGTGGACACCGGGGAGCTGTTTTTT
j_call: TRBJ2-1; v_call: TRBV12-3/TRBV12-4; clone_size: many; d_call: NA; cdr3_aa: CASNIPGGWNEQFF; cdr3_nt: TGTGCCAGCAACATCCCAGGGGGGTGGAATGAGCAGTTCTTC
j_call: TRBJ1-1; v_call: TRBV19; clone_size: few; d_call: TRBD1; cdr3_aa: CASSAGTAAEAFF; cdr3_nt: TGTGCCAGTAGCGCCGGGACAGCCGCAGAAGCTTTCTTT
j_call: TRBJ2-2; v_call: TRBV7-9; clone_size: many; d_call: NA; cdr3_aa: CASSLPGELFF; cdr3_nt: TGTGCCAGCAGTTTGCCCGGGGAGCTGTTTTTT
j_call: TRBJ2-5; v_call: TRBV5-1; clone_size: NA; d_call: NA; cdr3_aa: CASSFAETQYF; cdr3_nt: TGCGCCAGCAGCTTTGCCGAGACCCAGTACTTC
j_call: TRBJ2-5; v_call: TRBV12-3/TRBV12-4; clone_size: NA; d_call: NA; cdr3_aa: CASSLMETQYF; cdr3_nt: TGTGCCAGCAGTTTAATGGAGACCCAGTACTTC
j_call: TRBJ2-5; v_call: TRBV29-1; clone_size: few; d_call: NA; cdr3_aa: CSVVLDTGPQYF; cdr3_nt: TGCAGCGTTGTTCTGGACACGGGGCCCCAGTACTTC
j_call: TRBJ2-3; v_call: TRBV6-1; clone_size: NA; d_call: TRBD2; cdr3_aa: CASSDSASGRTDTQYF; cdr3_nt: TGTGCCAGCAGTGATTCGGCTAGCGGGAGGACAGATACGCAGTATTTT
j_call: TRBJ2-7; v_call: TRBV20-1; clone_size: many; d_call: NA; cdr3_aa: CSAAGQTGVYEQYF; cdr3_nt: TGCAGTGCTGCCGGGCAGACAGGTGTCTACGAGCAGTACTTC
j_call: TRBJ2-3; v_call: TRBV20-1; clone_size: many; d_call: TRBD1; cdr3_aa: CSARIGQGARDTQYF; cdr3_nt: TGCAGTGCTAGAATTGGTCAGGGGGCAAGGGATACGCAGTATTTT
j_call: TRBJ2-1; v_call: TRBV5-5; clone_size: NA; d_call: NA; cdr3_aa: CASSLRQFGDNEQFF; cdr3_nt: TGTGCCAGCAGCTTAAGACAGTTCGGGGACAATGAGCAGTTCTTC
j_call: TRBJ2-1; v_call: TRBV5-1; clone_size: many; d_call: NA; cdr3_aa: CASSRDYNEQFF; cdr3_nt: TGCGCCAGCTCGCGGGACTACAATGAGCAGTTCTTC
j_call: TRBJ2-2; v_call: TRBV20-1; clone_size: NA; d_call: TRBD2; cdr3_aa: CSARDALAGNTGELFF; cdr3_nt: TGCAGTGCTAGAGATGCACTAGCGGGTAACACCGGGGAGCTGTTTTTT
j_call: TRBJ1-4; v_call: TRBV20-1; clone_size: few; d_call: NA; cdr3_aa: CSAIRGRTGNNEKLFF; cdr3_nt: TGCAGTGCTATAAGGGGACGGACTGGAAATAATGAAAAACTGTTTTTT
j_call: TRBJ2-4; v_call: TRBV19; clone_size: many; d_call: NA; cdr3_aa: CASRPPSTGNIQYF; cdr3_nt: TGTGCCAGCAGACCCCCTTCGACCGGAAACATTCAGTACTTC
j_call: TRBJ2-6; v_call: TRBV5-8; clone_size: few; d_call: NA; cdr3_aa: CASSLVGTGANVLTF; cdr3_nt: TGTGCCAGCAGCTTGGTGGGGACTGGGGCCAACGTCCTGACTTTC
j_call: TRBJ2-1; v_call: TRBV7-6; clone_size: many; d_call: TRBD2; cdr3_aa: CASSKSSGSGEQFF; cdr3_nt: TGTGCCAGCAGCAAGTCTAGCGGGAGTGGTGAGCAGTTCTTC
j_call: TRBJ1-5; v_call: TRBV7-9; clone_size: few; d_call: TRBD1; cdr3_aa: CASSPGTGSPPQHF; cdr3_nt: TGTGCCAGCAGCCCCGGGACAGGGTCCCCGCCCCAGCATTTT
j_call: TRBJ1-1; v_call: TRBV5-1; clone_size: many; d_call: NA; cdr3_aa: CASSLEQGYTEAFF; cdr3_nt: TGCGCCAGCAGCTTGGAACAGGGTTACACTGAAGCTTTCTTT
j_call: TRBJ2-1; v_call: TRBV12-3/TRBV12-4; clone_size: many; d_call: TRBD2; cdr3_aa: CASSPLLREGPRGEQFF; cdr3_nt: TGTGCCAGCAGTCCACTTCTGCGGGAGGGCCCCCGCGGTGAGCAGTTCTTC
j_call: TRBJ1-6; v_call: TRBV11-2; clone_size: NA; d_call: NA; cdr3_aa: CASSRFGALHF; cdr3_nt: TGTGCCAGCAGCCGCTTCGGAGCCCTCCACTTT
j_call: TRBJ1-3; v_call: TRBV6-6; clone_size: many; d_call: TRBD1; cdr3_aa: CATVQGSGNTIYF; cdr3_nt: TGTGCCACCGTACAGGGGTCTGGAAACACCATATATTTT
j_call: TRBJ2-1; v_call: TRBV20-1; clone_size: many; d_call: NA; cdr3_aa: CSATRGYNEQFF; cdr3_nt: TGCAGTGCTACCAGGGGATACAATGAGCAGTTCTTC
j_call: TRBJ1-6; v_call: TRBV20-1; clone_size: few; d_call: NA; cdr3_aa: CSARVGSYNSPLHF; cdr3_nt: TGCAGTGCTAGAGTGGGGTCCTATAATTCACCCCTCCACTTT
j_call: TRBJ2-5; v_call: TRBV20-1; clone_size: few; d_call: NA; cdr3_aa: CSARDGGRGETQYF; cdr3_nt: TGCAGTGCTAGAGATGGGGGGCGCGGGGAGACCCAGTACTTC
j_call: TRBJ2-3; v_call: TRBV15; clone_size: few; d_call: TRBD2; cdr3_aa: CATSRSLAGRDTQYF; cdr3_nt: TGTGCCACCAGCAGAAGTCTAGCGGGAAGGGATACGCAGTATTTT
j_call: TRBJ2-7; v_call: TRBV5-1; clone_size: NA; d_call: TRBD2; cdr3_aa: CASSQTSGRAHEQYF; cdr3_nt: TGCGCCAGCAGCCAGACTAGCGGGAGAGCCCACGAGCAGTACTTC
j_call: TRBJ2-7; v_call: TRBV20-1; clone_size: many; d_call: TRBD2; cdr3_aa: CSATDSASGLYEQYF; cdr3_nt: TGCAGTGCTACGGATTCAGCTAGCGGATTATACGAGCAGTACTTC
j_call: TRBJ2-3; v_call: TRBV5-1; clone_size: NA; d_call: TRBD2; cdr3_aa: CASSSDSGRGTDTQYF; cdr3_nt: TGCGCCAGCAGCTCGGATAGCGGGAGGGGCACAGATACGCAGTATTTT
j_call: TRBJ2-1; v_call: TRBV10-3; clone_size: many; d_call: TRBD1; cdr3_aa: CAIRSAGGNEQFF; cdr3_nt: TGTGCCATCAGGTCAGCAGGGGGCAATGAGCAGTTCTTC
j_call: TRBJ2-1; v_call: TRBV10-3; clone_size: many; d_call: TRBD2; cdr3_aa: CAISARLAGAYNEQFF; cdr3_nt: TGTGCCATCAGTGCCAGACTAGCGGGAGCCTACAATGAGCAGTTCTTC
j_call: TRBJ2-7; v_call: TRBV5-1; clone_size: few; d_call: TRBD1; cdr3_aa: CASSNLDRGPEQYF; cdr3_nt: TGCGCCAGCAGCAACCTGGACAGGGGTCCCGAGCAGTACTTC
j_call: TRBJ2-1; v_call: TRBV6-1; clone_size: many; d_call: NA; cdr3_aa: CASSTGVAGEQFF; cdr3_nt: TGTGCCAGCAGTACGGGCGTGGCGGGTGAGCAGTTCTTC
j_call: TRBJ2-7; v_call: TRBV30; clone_size: NA; d_call: NA; cdr3_aa: CAWSVSYYEQYF; cdr3_nt: TGTGCCTGGAGTGTAAGTTACTACGAGCAGTACTTC
j_call: TRBJ1-2; v_call: TRBV5-1; clone_size: many; d_call: TRBD1; cdr3_aa: CASSRGDRGLEGYTF; cdr3_nt: TGCGCCAGCAGCCGTGGGGACAGGGGGTTGGAAGGCTACACCTTC
j_call: TRBJ1-5; v_call: TRBV28; clone_size: NA; d_call: TRBD1; cdr3_aa: CASKTGTVNQPQHF; cdr3_nt: TGTGCCAGCAAAACAGGGACAGTCAATCAGCCCCAGCATTTT
j_call: TRBJ1-1; v_call: TRBV3-1; clone_size: many; d_call: NA; cdr3_aa: CASSQMGTEAFF; cdr3_nt: TGTGCCAGCAGCCAAATGGGCACTGAAGCTTTCTTT
j_call: TRBJ2-5; v_call: TRBV7-3; clone_size: many; d_call: NA; cdr3_aa: CASSFRASGVETQYF; cdr3_nt: TGTGCCAGCAGCTTCCGGGCCTCTGGAGTGGAGACCCAGTACTTC
j_call: TRBJ2-2; v_call: TRBV14; clone_size: few; d_call: NA; cdr3_aa: CASSQERVGAGELFF; cdr3_nt: TGTGCCAGCAGCCAAGAAAGGGTCGGCGCCGGGGAGCTGTTTTTT
j_call: TRBJ2-7; v_call: TRBV12-3/TRBV12-4; clone_size: few; d_call: NA; cdr3_aa: CASSDTGWHRLYEQYF; cdr3_nt: TGTGCCAGCAGCGACACTGGGTGGCATCGCCTCTACGAGCAGTACTTC
j_call: TRBJ1-2; v_call: TRBV7-2; clone_size: many; d_call: TRBD1; cdr3_aa: CASSPRQGGYTF; cdr3_nt: TGTGCCAGCAGCCCTAGACAGGGTGGCTACACCTTC
j_call: TRBJ2-2; v_call: TRBV18; clone_size: few; d_call: NA; cdr3_aa: CASSPTEQPTGELFF; cdr3_nt: TGTGCCAGCTCACCTACCGAGCAACCGACCGGGGAGCTGTTTTTT
j_call: TRBJ2-1; v_call: TRBV7-7; clone_size: many; d_call: NA; cdr3_aa: CASSSSTSSYNEQFF; cdr3_nt: TGTGCCAGCAGCTCCAGCACTAGCTCCTACAATGAGCAGTTCTTC
j_call: TRBJ1-4; v_call: TRBV4-1; clone_size: NA; d_call: TRBD1; cdr3_aa: CASSQAPHPGQVNEKLFF; cdr3_nt: TGCGCCAGCAGCCAAGCCCCCCACCCGGGACAGGTGAATGAAAAACTGTTTTTT
j_call: TRBJ2-7; v_call: TRBV28; clone_size: many; d_call: TRBD1; cdr3_aa: CASIAPGQGFSEQYF; cdr3_nt: TGTGCCAGCATCGCCCCGGGACAGGGTTTTTCCGAGCAGTACTTC
j_call: TRBJ1-3; v_call: TRBV12-3/TRBV12-4; clone_size: many; d_call: TRBD1; cdr3_aa: CASRGQGLSGNTIYF; cdr3_nt: TGTGCCAGCAGGGGACAGGGACTCTCTGGAAACACCATATATTTT
j_call: TRBJ1-5; v_call: TRBV25-1; clone_size: many; d_call: TRBD1; cdr3_aa: CASTVQGAPSKQPQHF; cdr3_nt: TGTGCCAGCACCGTACAGGGGGCGCCATCTAAACAGCCCCAGCATTTT
j_call: TRBJ1-1; v_call: TRBV4-2; clone_size: NA; d_call: NA; cdr3_aa: CASSQDLGRVRTEAFF; cdr3_nt: TGTGCCAGCAGCCAAGATCTGGGGCGGGTGAGAACTGAAGCTTTCTTT